The present entry profiles one T cell receptor (beta chain) with its context. The target antigen is unknown. These data come from a study of Ad26.COV2.S vaccination and SARS-CoV-2 variants. About the study: A COV1001 Ad26.COV2.S trial-arm participant provided the sample. Study results and limitations: Relative to placebo recipients, vaccine recipients exhibited elevated spike-specific TCR breadth.

Sequencing used immunoSEQ multiplex PCR; TCRdb keeps in-frame clones, though not all of them. The sample contains some 240,000 clones, around nine tenths of which appear only once. V dropped 2 bases and J dropped 3 bases, with 26 bases sitting between them. Looked up from germline, CDR1 is SGDLS and CDR2 is YYNGEE. The CDR3 contains 20 residues. Treatment in this sample: roughly 20 received Ad26.COV2.S at low or high dose, single or two shots; about 5 received placebo; per-sample allocation not given. Following the first vaccine or placebo injection, samples were taken on day 63. Its platform was an Ad26 vector, and its expressed antigen was Wuhan-strain SARS-CoV-2 spike.

The clonotype comes from a person aged 18-60 years who received the Ad26.COV2.S COVID-19 vaccine or a placebo. The chain joins TRBV9 to TRBJ2-2; a weak D match, TRBD1 (8 bases). The sequenced sample was peripheral blood, obtained in a trial of Ad26.COV2.S vaccine versus placebo. This chain's CDR3 is CASSVVPTPRQGRDTGELFF. CDR3 DNA sequence: TGTGCCAGCAGCGTCGTCCCTACCCCCCGACAGGGGAGGGACACCGGGGAGCTGTTTTTT.